A single T cell receptor beta chain is shown here with its context. Its antigen is undetermined. This entry comes from a study of cytomegalovirus exposure and HLA in healthy donors. Study-wide context: There were just under 400 genotyped donors. Of these, about 80% fell in the genetic ancestry cluster associated with self-reported Caucasian donors.

The primer mix had 60 Vbeta and 13 Jbeta primers. Repertoires were generated with immunoSEQ multiplex PCR, while TCRdb's copy carries only in-frame clones and drops some. The data show fewer than 200,000 clones, roughly 85% seen once. The study's findings and limits: The authors later found HLA-associated TCR beta chains more clonally expanded than equally common others. The study labeled roughly 160 TCR beta chains cytomegalovirus-associated.

The specimen sequenced was PBMCs. The source of this sequence is a man aged 35 to 55 in good health and CMV-seropositive.

This CDR3 reads CASSFLTSQETQYF. The CDR3 nucleotides are TGTGCCAGCAGTTTCCTGACTAGTCAAGAGACCCAGTACTTC. The chain is built from TRBV27 and TRBJ2-5, with TRBD2 as a possible D gene (6 bases). The V gene's germline CDR1 is MNHEY and CDR2 SMNVEV (reference sequence). CDR3 length equals 14 residues. The ends were cut back, 3 bases at V and 2 bases at J, with 10 bases in the middle.